This T cell receptor beta chain was observed in a study of control samples from healthy donors and cancer patients. The assay was immunoSEQ multiplex PCR, and TCRdb's table has in-frame clones only and misses some. The sample lists 150,000 to 200,000 clones; roughly 90% were seen once. The V gene's germline CDR1 is KGHSH and CDR2 LQKENI. V was pared by 5 bases and J by 1 base, with 12 bases between. The CDR3 has 15 residues. The chain links TRBV18 to TRBJ1-5, with a tentative D call TRBD1 (5 bases). Material: blood. This sequence originates from a woman aged 25 to 39 in good health. This chain's CDR3 is CASSSTQGSNQPQHF. In DNA, the CDR3 is TGTGCCAGCTCATCGACTCAGGGAAGCAATCAGCCCCAGCATTTT.